This is a list of T cell receptor beta chains from one sample in a study of cytomegalovirus exposure and HLA in healthy donors. Clones were read by immunoSEQ multiplex PCR, and TCRdb kept only the in-frame ones, dropping some. The table shows roughly 48,000 clones, with around 66% occurring only once. Sample: PBMCs. Receptors originate from a man aged 18 to 30 in good health and CMV-seronegative. Each CDR3 is given with its conserved first and last residue. The order of the fields is V gene, D gene, clone size, J gene, CDR3 protein, CDR3 DNA. D genes are given only for firm matches. The listing skips clone size in some rows; elsewhere it reads once, few, many or a size class.

TRBV4-1	TRBD2	NA	TRBJ2-1	CASSQWVGGSSYNEQFF	TGCGCCAGCAGCCAATGGGTCGGCGGGAGCTCCTACAATGAGCAGTTCTTC
TRBV7-9	NA	NA	TRBJ1-1	CASSLTGWTEAFF	TGTGCCAGCAGTCTCACGGGGTGGACTGAAGCTTTCTTT
TRBV6-4	TRBD2	NA	TRBJ2-1	CASSESSGTFYNEQFF	TGTGCCAGCAGTGAATCTAGCGGGACCTTCTACAATGAGCAGTTCTTC
TRBV6-6	NA	NA	TRBJ1-5	CASTPRGPSNQPQHF	TGTGCCAGCACCCCCAGGGGTCCTAGCAATCAGCCCCAGCATTTT
TRBV4-2	NA	NA	TRBJ2-7	CASSQDRAGFYEQYF	TGTGCCAGCAGCCAAGATCGGGCAGGGTTCTACGAGCAGTACTTC
TRBV27	NA	once	TRBJ1-5	CASAGRGDQPQHF	TGTGCCAGCGCCGGACGGGGGGATCAGCCCCAGCATTTT
TRBV28	NA	NA	TRBJ2-7	CASSGGIGTVPYEQYF	TGTGCCAGCAGCGGGGGAATCGGGACAGTACCCTACGAGCAGTACTTC
TRBV28	NA	NA	TRBJ2-7	CASTRSTGKNYEQYF	TGTGCCAGCACCAGATCCACCGGGAAAAACTACGAGCAGTACTTC
TRBV28	NA	few	TRBJ2-7	CASSYLYKQYF	TGTGCCAGCAGTTACTTATATAAGCAGTACTTC
TRBV29-1	NA	NA	TRBJ2-2	CSAWGDPITGELFF	TGCAGCGCTTGGGGGGACCCTATCACCGGGGAGCTGTTTTTT
TRBV5-6	NA	few	TRBJ2-7	CASSLGTDNYEQYF	TGTGCCAGCAGCTTGGGGACAGACAACTACGAGCAGTACTTC
TRBV20-1	NA	NA	TRBJ1-2	CSALETEGYTF	TGCAGTGCTCTCGAAACGGAGGGCTACACCTTC
TRBV6-5	NA	NA	TRBJ2-2	CASSYEPGGTGELFF	TGTGCCAGCAGTTACGAGCCAGGGGGGACCGGGGAGCTGTTTTTT
TRBV6-6	NA	NA	TRBJ2-2	CASRQEHTGELFF	TGTGCCAGTCGACAGGAGCACACCGGGGAGCTGTTTTTT
TRBV6-6	NA	NA	TRBJ2-3	CASSARRSATDTQYF	TGTGCCAGCAGTGCTCGGAGGTCAGCCACTGATACGCAGTATTTT
TRBV30	TRBD1	NA	TRBJ1-6	CAWRIQGAPNSPLHF	TGTGCCTGGAGGATACAGGGGGCGCCTAATTCACCCCTCCACTTT
TRBV6-5	TRBD1	NA	TRBJ1-2	CASSFTGALRGLYTF	TGTGCCAGCAGTTTCACAGGGGCTCTCAGGGGCCTCTACACCTTC
TRBV9	NA	NA	TRBJ2-5	CASSVASGFGGTQYF	TGTGCCAGCAGCGTAGCGTCAGGGTTTGGTGGGACCCAGTACTTC
TRBV25-1	TRBD2	NA	TRBJ2-1	CASSLSLAGHNEQFF	TGTGCCAGCAGTCTTAGTTTAGCGGGACACAATGAGCAGTTCTTC
TRBV28	NA	NA	TRBJ2-7	CASSLGGPQNEQYF	TGTGCCAGCAGTTTAGGAGGGCCCCAGAACGAGCAGTACTTC
TRBV5-8	NA	NA	TRBJ2-7	CASSLGGHPYEQYF	TGTGCCAGCAGCTTGGGGGGCCATCCCTACGAGCAGTACTTC
TRBV7-8	NA	NA	TRBJ2-6	CASSLALRGETGANVLTF	TGTGCCAGCAGCTTAGCGCTTAGGGGTGAGACTGGGGCCAACGTCCTGACTTTC
TRBV6-6	TRBD2	NA	TRBJ2-1	CASSAGGHNEQFF	TGTGCCAGCAGCGCGGGGGGCCACAATGAGCAGTTCTTC
TRBV4-1	NA	NA	TRBJ2-1	CASSQEVTGFSDTAYNEQFF	TGCGCCAGCAGCCAAGAAGTAACAGGATTTTCGGACACCGCCTACAATGAGCAGTTCTTC
TRBV29-1	NA	NA	TRBJ2-7	CSPDSLTHEQYF	TGCAGCCCCGACTCCCTGACCCACGAGCAGTACTTC
TRBV4-3	TRBD2	NA	TRBJ2-3	CASSQDSRLAGGPDTQYF	TGCGCCAGCAGCCAAGACAGCAGACTAGCGGGAGGGCCAGATACGCAGTATTTT
TRBV15	TRBD1	few	TRBJ1-1	CATSRDRGPNTEAFF	TGTGCCACCAGCAGGGACAGGGGCCCGAACACTGAAGCTTTCTTT
TRBV6-5	NA	NA	TRBJ1-2	CASSYGPGDYGYTF	TGTGCCAGCAGTTACGGACCCGGGGACTATGGCTACACCTTC
TRBV30	TRBD2	NA	TRBJ2-3	CAWRRSGRAQYF	TGTGCCTGGAGGCGGAGCGGGAGGGCGCAGTATTTT
TRBV6-5	NA	NA	TRBJ1-2	CASSYSSMRGNYGYTF	TGTGCCAGCAGTTACTCGAGTATGCGGGGGAACTATGGCTACACCTTC
TRBV27	TRBD1	NA	TRBJ2-7	CASSPTGRVYEQYF	TGTGCCAGCAGCCCGACAGGGCGTGTGTACGAGCAGTACTTC
TRBV9	TRBD2	NA	TRBJ2-1	CASSVGLAGGFEQFF	TGTGCCAGCAGCGTAGGGCTAGCGGGAGGTTTTGAGCAGTTCTTC
TRBV7-9	TRBD1	once	TRBJ1-5	CASSQGTGVGQPQHF	TGTGCCAGCAGCCAGGGGACAGGGGTTGGCCAGCCCCAGCATTTT
TRBV11-2	NA	once	TRBJ2-1	CASSLTLSSYNEQFF	TGTGCCAGCAGCTTAACCCTAAGCTCCTACAATGAGCAGTTCTTC
TRBV10-3	TRBD1	NA	TRBJ1-1	CAIRSDRGTEAFF	TGTGCCATCAGGTCCGACAGGGGCACTGAAGCTTTCTTT
TRBV6-5	TRBD1	NA	TRBJ1-1	CASSYTTGMNTEAFF	TGTGCCAGCAGTTACACGACAGGGATGAACACTGAAGCTTTCTTT
TRBV7-2	TRBD1	NA	TRBJ1-1	CASSFQQGFGTEAFF	TGTGCCAGCAGCTTCCAACAGGGGTTCGGCACTGAAGCTTTCTTT
TRBV28	NA	NA	TRBJ1-2	CASSYQGGGYTF	TGTGCCAGCAGTTACCAAGGAGGTGGCTACACCTTC
TRBV29-1	NA	NA	TRBJ2-7	CSVSGGISYEQYF	TGCAGCGTTAGTGGGGGGATCTCCTACGAGCAGTACTTC
TRBV25-1	NA	NA	TRBJ2-1	CASSGAHGRTGDEQFF	TGTGCCAGCAGTGGGGCCCATGGCAGGACGGGGGATGAGCAGTTCTTC
TRBV7-9	TRBD1	NA	TRBJ1-2	CASSLGQGNYGYTF	TGTGCCAGCAGCTTAGGACAGGGTAACTATGGCTACACCTTC
TRBV30	NA	NA	TRBJ1-1	CAWSVLGGNTEAFF	TGTGCCTGGAGTGTACTAGGGGGGAACACTGAAGCTTTCTTT
TRBV18	TRBD1	once	TRBJ1-2	CASSPSTGDYGYTF	TGTGCCAGCTCACCCAGCACAGGGGATTATGGCTACACCTTC
TRBV28	TRBD1	NA	TRBJ1-5	CASRRAGTANNQPQHF	TGTGCCAGCAGGAGGGCCGGGACAGCAAACAATCAGCCCCAGCATTTT
TRBV15	NA	once	TRBJ2-2	CATSEHTGELFF	TGTGCCACCAGCGAGCACACCGGGGAGCTGTTTTTT
TRBV5-1	NA	few	TRBJ2-1	CASSLGDRYNEQFF	TGCGCCAGCAGCTTGGGAGACAGATACAATGAGCAGTTCTTC
TRBV10-3	TRBD2	NA	TRBJ2-3	CAISASGNSDTQYF	TGTGCCATCAGCGCAAGCGGGAACTCAGATACGCAGTATTTT
TRBV29-1	NA	NA	TRBJ1-1	CSVFGQPNEAFF	TGCAGCGTATTTGGACAGCCTAATGAAGCTTTCTTT
TRBV6-1	NA	NA	TRBJ1-5	CASSGRGANQPQHF	TGTGCCAGCAGTGGACGGGGAGCCAATCAGCCCCAGCATTTT
TRBV7-6	NA	NA	TRBJ1-3	CASSLGPTGSGNTIYF	TGTGCCAGCAGCTTAGGTCCGACAGGCTCTGGAAACACCATATATTTT
TRBV6-6	NA	NA	TRBJ1-6	CASSPWTDPYNSPLHF	TGTGCCAGCAGCCCATGGACAGACCCCTATAATTCACCCCTCCACTTT